The entry below gives a single TCR beta chain sequence along with its context. The antigen remains unidentified. The CDR3 is made up of 14 amino acids. From germline, CDR1 is MDHEN and CDR2 SYDVKM. The V end lost 8 bases, the J end lost 3 bases, and 17 bases lay between the germline ends. This sample was included in a study of radiotherapy plus CTLA-4 blockade in lung cancer. Notes on the study in general: After radiotherapy and ipilimumab, tumor-derived clones expanded in peripheral blood. Reports state that early shifts in blood T cell clones, with interferon-beta, best predicted response.

Data came from immunoSEQ multiplex PCR; TCRdb stores just in-frame clones and leaves some out. The sample holds roughly 110,000 clones, 81% seen once. The rearrangement links TRBV28 to TRBJ2-7; D may be TRBD1 or TRBD2 (5 bases each). This TCR came from a human donor with non-small cell lung cancer that progressed on radiotherapy plus ipilimumab. Some clones in this sample may be carry-over from other donors' samples. The sequences come from peripheral blood, collected from a patient treated with radiotherapy plus ipilimumab. The CDR3 region is CASLEGDGLYEQYF. For the CDR3, the DNA is TGTGCCAGCCTAGAAGGGGACGGCCTCTACGAGCAGTACTTC.